This T cell receptor beta chain was observed in a study of Graves' ophthalmopathy and Graves' hyperthyroidism. Broader study findings: Ophthalmopathy and stable hyperthyroidism were discriminated by a 13-signature model, with roughly 90% sensitivity and under 84% specificity. Blood contained most expanded thyroid clonotypes exceeding 0.001 frequency. Ophthalmopathy progression cases were predicted by the model with 70.59% sensitivity and less than 85% specificity.

With respect to this clonotype: The antigen is undetermined. A read error is possible here, since a much larger clone lies one base away.

Deletions cut 3 bases from V and 6 bases from J, with 16 bases between. CDR1 and CDR2 (germline): KGHDR, SFDVKD. The CDR3 is 15 amino acids. Amplified material comprised TCR beta CDR3 regions derived from RNA transcripts. HTBI primers served in a first-round RT-PCR, which a second-round multiplex PCR followed. MiXCR was run by TCRdb on the multiplex PCR reads, yielding one entry per CDR3 protein. The sample records almost 750,000 distinct CDR3 sequences, 40% being singletons. Disease in donors with ophthalmopathy had moderate-to-severe activity, CAS ≥3, NOSPECS ≥4 and under 3 months' duration. This clonotype originated in an adult man with Graves' ophthalmopathy. Sequenced: peripheral blood. The gene calls are TRBV24-1 and TRBJ1-2; D is unresolved. The CDR3 nucleotides read TGTGCCACCAGTGATCTTCGCAGAGCCAGGAATGGCTACACCTTC. Translated: CATSDLRRARNGYTF.